What follows is one T cell receptor (beta chain) and its context. These data originate in a study of regulatory T cells in long-lasting Graves disease. Trimming cost V 1 base and J 0 bases, with 16 bases left between them. The CDR3 consists of 18 residues. As to time point: newly diagnosed GD, antithyroid drugs for less than 3 months. Making the TCR library involved RNA that had been extracted from PBMCs. In building TCR beta libraries, iRepertoire HTBI primers were used together with Arm-PCR of CDR3 regions. Each CDR3 protein gets one entry after TCRdb re-called the multiplex PCR reads with MiXCR. This table has a few hundred thousand distinct CDR3 sequences, 12% appearing once. These records were also assigned to another study, of T cells in Graves' hyperthyroidism and ophthalmopathy.

The sequenced sample was peripheral blood mononuclear cells (PBMCs), obtained at new diagnosis, from a patient treated with antithyroid drugs. This receptor was taken from a woman younger than 30 with Graves disease. The rearrangement joins TRBV12-3 or TRBV12-4 to TRBJ1-3; no clear D. In nucleotides, the CDR3 is TGTGCCAGCAGTTTAGACCCGATCCATAAATTCTCTGGAAACACCATATATTTT. Its translation: CASSLDPIHKFSGNTIYF.